The 2 T cell receptor beta chains listed next were all sequenced from one sample in a study of T cell responses to AZD1222 COVID-19 vaccine. TCRdb keeps only in-frame clones here, not all; method: immunoSEQ multiplex PCR. This sample carries 150,000 to 170,000 clones, around 90% of them seen once, and the ten largest clones take approximately 17%. The source was peripheral blood, collected on day 0 of AZD1222 vaccination. The source is an adult in good health.

V usage is TRBV7-2 and J usage is TRBJ2-5; possible D gene TRBD2, 7 bases. This CDR3 is built from 15 residues. The germline CDR1 and CDR2 sequences are SGHTA and FQGNSA. The V and J ends lost 0 bases and 5 bases respectively, with 13 bases between them. In DNA form, the CDR3 reads TGTGCCAGCAGCTTAGCGCCCAGGGGAGGGGAGACCCAGTACTTC. Translated: CASSLAPRGGETQYF.

On this clone: The junction differs from germline at one of its ends, possibly a read error. This chain links TRBV9 with TRBJ1-2; 10 nucleotides agree with TRBD1. The CDR3 contains 16 residues. The germline V gene has CDR1 SGDLS and CDR2 YYNGEE. The CDR3 here is CASSPRGDRGPGKGAF. Here the CDR3 DNA reads TGTGCCAGCAGCCCCCGAGGAGACAGGGGGCCTGGGAAAGGGGCCTTC.